The source of this T cell receptor (beta chain) is a study of blood T cell repertoires in COVID-19. Study information: COVID-19 samples from acute and convalescent phases originated in the United States, Italy and Spain. Sample material is recorded as cDNA or gDNA derived from T cells, B-cell-depleted T cells, or PBMCs.

Authors' analysis steps: By means of reference gene primer amplification, nucleated cell counts were estimated. This table comes from immunoSEQ multiplex PCR, and its TCRdb copy is limited to in-frame clones, with some not included. That table gives V, J and clone size, and the DNA gave D and trimming. Among 140,000 or so clones listed, about 88% were seen once. The receptor was isolated from a human donor in a cohort sampled during active COVID-19. Sequencing was done on a sample of peripheral blood.

This CDR3 reads CASSLDRAGEKLFF. DNA for the CDR3: TGTGCCAGCAGTCTCGACAGGGCTGGGGAAAAACTGTTTTTT. The chain links TRBV27 to TRBJ1-4; 7 bases match TRBD1. The length of the CDR3 is 14 residues. Germline V gene sequence: CDR1 MNHEY, CDR2 SMNVEV (reference sequence). Trimming removed 5 bases from V and 8 bases from J; junction bases left unmatched: 8.